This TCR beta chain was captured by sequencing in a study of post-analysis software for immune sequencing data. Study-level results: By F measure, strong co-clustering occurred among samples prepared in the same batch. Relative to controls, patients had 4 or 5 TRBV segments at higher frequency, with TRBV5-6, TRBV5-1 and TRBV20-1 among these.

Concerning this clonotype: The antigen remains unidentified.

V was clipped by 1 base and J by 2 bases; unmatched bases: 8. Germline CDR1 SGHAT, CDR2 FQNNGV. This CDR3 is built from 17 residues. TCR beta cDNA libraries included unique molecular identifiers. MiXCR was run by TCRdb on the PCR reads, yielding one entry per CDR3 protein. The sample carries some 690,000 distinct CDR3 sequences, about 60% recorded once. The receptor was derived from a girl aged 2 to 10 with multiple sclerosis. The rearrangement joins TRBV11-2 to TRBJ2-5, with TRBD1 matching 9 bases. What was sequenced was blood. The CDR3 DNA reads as TGTGCCAGCAGCTTAGGACTGAGCGGGACAGGGCAAGAGACCCAGTACTTC. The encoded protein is CASSLGLSGTGQETQYF.